These 10 T cell receptor beta chains were all obtained from the same sample, sequenced in a study of beta chain features in type 1 diabetes. What was sequenced were expressed TCRB transcripts, since all of the isolated RNA had been reverse transcribed. Repertoires were generated with immunoSEQ multiplex PCR, while TCRdb's copy carries only in-frame clones and drops some. The sample contains 250,000 to 350,000 clones, about 14% of which appear only once. Source material: central memory CD4+ T cells from blood. All receptors come from a young man in good health.

This chain uses TRBV19 with TRBJ1-5; perhaps TRBD1 as D (6 bases). Germline CDR1 LNHDA, CDR2 SQIVND (reference sequence). The CDR3 spans 14 residues. Trimming took off 7 bases at V and 5 bases at J, with 15 bases between the two ends. CDR3 protein: CASMDYRADQPQHF. CDR3 DNA: TGTGCCAGTATGGACTACAGGGCGGATCAGCCCCAGCATTTT.

The chain joins TRBV5-4 to TRBJ2-3, with 7 bases matching TRBD2. J gave up 5 bases and V 1 base, and 7 bases lay outside the gene matches. The CDR3 is 15 residues long. Germline V gene data show CDR1 as SGHNT and CDR2 as YYREEE (reference sequence). As DNA, the CDR3 is TGTGCCAGCAGCTTGATGGGAGGGGATAAAGATACGCAGTATTTT. Its translation: CASSLMGGDKDTQYF.

The chain links TRBV18 to TRBJ2-3, with 7 positions matching TRBD2. The junction had 4 bases not matched to a gene; V was cut back by 5 bases and J by 5 bases. Germline V gives CDR1 KGHSH, CDR2 LQKENI. The CDR3 sequence is 13 residues long. In DNA, the CDR3 is TGTGCCAGCTCAGCGGGAGTTCAAGATACGCAGTATTTT. The encoded protein is CASSAGVQDTQYF.

Remarks on this clone: A read error may be the cause here, since a much bigger clone is one base away. Distinct nucleotide sequences in the sample also encode this CDR3. The rearrangement links TRBV6-1 to TRBJ2-7; no firm D call. Trimming stripped 6 bases from V and 0 bases from J, with 6 bases between. CDR3 size: 12 residues. Germline V lookup: CDR1 MNHNS, CDR2 SASEGT. The DNA of the CDR3 is TGTGCCAGCAGCCCGAGCTCCTACGAGCAGTACTTC. It codes for CASSPSSYEQYF.

This chain links TRBV2 with TRBJ2-1; 9 nucleotides agree with TRBD2. The CDR3 runs to 19 residues. Trimming removed 6 bases from V and 1 base from J; junction bases left unmatched: 16. Germline lookup yields CDR1 SNHLY and CDR2 FYNNEI. This CDR3 is CASRGLASGTSRSYNEQFF. The DNA of the CDR3 is TGTGCCAGCAGGGGGTTGGCTAGCGGGACGTCTCGTTCCTACAATGAGCAGTTCTTC.

This chain joins TRBV11-3 and TRBJ1-2, with 7 bases that match TRBD1. The CDR3 loop spans 13 amino acids. Losses at the gene ends were 5 bases for V and 4 bases for J; bases not matched to a gene: 4. Germline V lookup: CDR1 SGHNT, CDR2 YENEEA. CDR3: CASSPAGGYGYTF. The CDR3 nucleotides are TGTGCCAGCAGCCCGGCAGGGGGCTATGGCTACACCTTC.

This clone showed up many times. The V and J genes are TRBV28 and TRBJ1-4; 8 bases fit TRBD1. V dropped 3 bases and J dropped 6; count of bases not matched to a gene: 3. The germline gives CDR1 MDHEN, CDR2 SYDVKM. There are 14 residues in the CDR3. The chain's CDR3 is CASSFTGGDEKLFF. In DNA, the CDR3 is TGTGCCAGCAGTTTCACAGGGGGGGATGAAAAACTGTTTTTT.

This clone was detected a few times. This chain joins TRBV27 and TRBJ2-3, with a weak D call TRBD1 (6 bases). Germline lookup yields CDR1 MNHEY and CDR2 SMNVEV (reference sequence). V gave up 6 bases and J gave up 5 bases, with 15 bases separating them. The CDR3 consists of 14 residues. CDR3 residues: CASRLGQGLDTQYF. In DNA form, the CDR3 reads TGTGCCAGCAGATTGGGGCAGGGGTTAGATACGCAGTATTTT.

The chain uses TRBV5-1 and TRBJ2-5, with no clear D. Per germline, CDR1 SGHRS and CDR2 YFSETQ. Trimming took off 4 bases at V and 1 base at J, with 8 bases between the two ends. CDR3 length equals 13 residues. DNA of the CDR3: TGCGCCAGCAGCCGGTACTTCCAAGAGACCCAGTACTTC. Translated: CASSRYFQETQYF.

This clone was observed a handful of times. The chain employs TRBV9 and TRBJ2-7; 11 bases fit TRBD2. The ends lost 3 bases at V and 3 bases at J; junction bases unmatched: 2. CDR1 and CDR2 (germline): SGDLS, YYNGEE. This CDR3 comprises 14 residues. The CDR3 region is CASSEGLAVYEQYF. DNA of the CDR3: TGTGCCAGCAGCGAGGGACTAGCGGTCTACGAGCAGTACTTC.